The 24 T cell receptor beta chains below were found in one sample sequenced in a study of blood T cells in healthy people across ages. A J-beta primer mix and a sample-barcoded 5' primer were used in a second PCR of about 7 to 12 cycles. TCRdb reprocessed the 5' RACE reads via MiXCR and lists one record per CDR3 protein. The sample includes hundreds of thousands of distinct CDR3 sequences, around 45% of them seen just once. Input material: blood. These receptors originate from a man older than 75 in good health.

The chain employs TRBV11-1 and TRBJ1-1; no clear D. The V gene lost 5 bases and the J gene lost 4 bases, with 17 bases spanning the gap. The V gene's germline CDR1 is SGHAT and CDR2 FQDESV (reference sequence). CDR3 length: 15 amino acids. The CDR3 here is CASSIEIGWGTEAFF. Here the CDR3 DNA reads TGTGCCAGCAGCATAGAAATCGGGTGGGGCACTGAAGCTTTCTTT.

This clonotype has a count of ten or more. The chain employs TRBV7-3 and TRBJ2-3; no clear D gene. Deletions cut 3 bases from V and 2 bases from J, with 9 bases between. Per the germline V gene, CDR1 is SGHTA and CDR2 is FQGTGA. CDR3 length: 14 residues. Written as DNA, the CDR3 is TGTGCCAGCAGCTTGGGCATCACCACAGATACGCAGTATTTT. Its protein is CASSLGITTDTQYF.

V gene TRBV3-1 combines with J gene TRBJ2-7; D might be TRBD1 (7 bases). This CDR3 is 17 amino acids long. The V end lost 2 bases, the J end lost 7 bases, and 24 bases lay between the germline ends. The V gene's germline CDR1 is LGHDT and CDR2 YNNKEL (reference sequence). CDR3: CASSQSFQPGGKVEQYF. Written as DNA, the CDR3 is TGTGCCAGCAGCCAATCGTTTCAGCCAGGGGGGAAGGTTGAGCAGTACTTC.

As for this clonotype: This may be a read error, as it is one base from a much larger clone. The chain employs TRBV6-5 and TRBJ2-7, with D maybe TRBD1 (5 bases). This CDR3 is built from 14 residues. The germline V gene has CDR1 MNHEY and CDR2 SVGAGI. V lost 5 bases to trimming and J lost 2 bases, with 13 bases between them. The CDR3 here is CASSDEQETYEQYF. CDR3 sequence (DNA): TGTGCCAGCAGTGACGAACAGGAGACCTACGAGCAGTACTTC.

The chain carries TRBV7-9 and TRBJ2-3, with D perhaps matching TRBD1 (6 bases). Deletions cut 2 bases from V and 4 bases from J, with 19 bases between. Germline CDR1 and CDR2: SEHNR and FQNEAQ (reference sequence). The CDR3 loop spans 17 amino acids. The CDR3, as DNA: TGTGCCAGCAGCTTAAGGAAGAACAGGGTTATCGCAGATACGCAGTATTTT. Translating it yields CASSLRKNRVIADTQYF.

Details on this clonotype: At one end, the junction sequence differs from germline, possibly due to a read error. V usage is TRBV7-9 and J usage is TRBJ2-3; 8 bases are shared with TRBD2. The V gene's germline CDR1 is SEHNR and CDR2 FQNEAQ (reference sequence). CDR3 length equals 14 residues. CDR3 DNA: TGTGCCAGCAGCGTAGCTGAGCTAGCGGGTCCGCAGTATTTT. This gives the protein CASSVAELAGPQYF.

The chain has TRBV6-6 and TRBJ2-7; TRBD1 agrees at 7 bases. The length of the CDR3 is 16 residues. Looked up from germline, CDR1 is MNHNY and CDR2 is SVGAGI (reference sequence). V dropped 2 bases and J dropped 3; count of bases not matched to a gene: 10. CDR3 in amino acids: CASSYRWTGPIYEQYF. CDR3 nucleotides: TGTGCCAGCAGTTACAGGTGGACAGGTCCGATCTACGAGCAGTACTTC.

Turning to this clonotype: At one end, the junction sequence differs from germline, possibly due to a read error. V and J are TRBV7-2 and TRBJ1-2; D uncertain. CDR3 length: 14 residues. From germline, CDR1 is SGHTA and CDR2 FQGNSA. CDR3 DNA sequence: TGTGCCAGCAGCCGGCCCGGCAGTCAAAATGGCTGCACCTTC. Translating it yields CASSRPGSQNGCTF.

The V call is TRBV5-1, the J call TRBJ2-2, with D possibly matching TRBD2 (5 bases). Germline V gene lookup returns CDR1 SGHRS and CDR2 YFSETQ. CDR3 length equals 15 residues. V was shortened by 7 bases and J by 0 bases, with 13 bases between the two germline ends. The CDR3 nucleotides are TGCGCCAGCGGACTGGGTGGGTCGAACACCGGGGAGCTGTTTTTT. This encodes CASGLGGSNTGELFF.

Only a few counts were recorded for this clonotype. In nucleotides, the CDR3 is TGTGCCAGCAGTTATAACATCAGGGATCGTGGCCATGAGCAGTTCTTC. The encoded protein is CASSYNIRDRGHEQFF. This chain joins TRBV6-2 or TRBV6-3 and TRBJ2-1; a possible D gene is TRBD1 (5 bases). CDR1 MNHEY and CDR2 SVGEGT come from the germline V gene. V was shortened by 3 bases and J by 8 bases, with 20 bases between the two germline ends. The CDR3 covers 16 residues.

This clonotype was seen a handful of times. This chain uses TRBV12-3 or TRBV12-4 with TRBJ2-5; TRBD2 matches at 7 bases. CDR3 size: 14 residues. J lost 11 bases, V lost 6 bases, and 15 bases had no gene match. CDR3 sequence reads: CASSSGAIAGEQYF. Here the CDR3 DNA reads TGTGCCAGCAGCTCTGGGGCGATTGCGGGGGAGCAGTACTTC.

The chain uses TRBV7-2 and TRBJ2-1; the D gene is possibly TRBD1 (6 bases). The germline V gene encodes CDR1 SGHTA and CDR2 FQGNSA. Trimming removed 4 bases at V and 7 bases at J, with 14 bases between. The CDR3 is made up of 14 amino acids. The CDR3 reads CASSYPYRANEQFF. The CDR3 nucleotides read TGTGCCAGCAGCTACCCGTACAGGGCAAATGAGCAGTTCTTC.

This clonotype was seen repeatedly, ten times or more. The chain couples TRBV14 to TRBJ2-5, with unresolved D. V dropped 0 bases and J dropped 5 bases, with 16 bases sitting between them. The CDR3 sequence is 16 residues long. Germline CDR1 SGHDN, CDR2 FVKESK. This CDR3 reads CASSQDLASLGETQYF. CDR3 sequence (DNA): TGTGCCAGCAGCCAAGATCTTGCGTCCCTGGGGGAGACCCAGTACTTC.

The table lists this clonotype with a few counts. The V call is TRBV12-3 or TRBV12-4, the J call TRBJ2-7; the D gene is possibly TRBD2 (5 bases). V gave up 3 bases and J gave up 5 bases, with 11 bases separating them. This CDR3 is built from 13 residues. CDR3 coding DNA: TGTGCCAGCAGTTTTGGGAGTCACCACGAGCAGTACTTC. Protein sequence: CASSFGSHHEQYF.

The chain carries TRBV10-2 and TRBJ1-4; 12 bases agree with TRBD1. The CDR3 totals 16 residues. The germline gives CDR1 WSHSY, CDR2 SAAADI. V lost 5 bases and J lost 8; bases outside the gene matches: 9. CDR3 coding DNA: TGCGCCAGCAGTAGCAGGGACAGGGGGCCCTACGAAAAACTGTTTTTT. This encodes CASSSRDRGPYEKLFF.

This clonotype was detected a few times. The V and J genes are TRBV5-1 and TRBJ1-2; unclear D gene. The CDR3 is 15 amino acids. Germline CDR1 is SGHRS and CDR2 is YFSETQ. V was clipped by 2 bases and J by 8 bases, with 19 bases between them. The CDR3 DNA follows: TGCGCCAGCAGCTTATCGACGGAATCAATGCAGGGCTACACCTTC. Translated, it gives CASSLSTESMQGYTF.

The J gene is TRBJ2-5, the V gene TRBV5-6; 10 bases align to TRBD1. The CDR3 is 16 amino acids. Looked up from germline, CDR1 is SGHDT and CDR2 is YYEEEE. J lost 0 bases, V lost 4 bases, and 6 bases had no gene match. CDR3 amino acids: CASSLLGQGNQETQYF. For the CDR3, the DNA is TGTGCCAGCAGCCTTTTGGGACAGGGGAACCAAGAGACCCAGTACTTC.

The rearrangement joins TRBV7-2 to TRBJ2-5; possible D gene TRBD2, 6 bases. V was pared by 0 bases and J by 2 bases, with 10 bases between. Looked up from germline, CDR1 is SGHTA and CDR2 is FQGNSA. The length of the CDR3 is 15 residues. CDR3 nucleotide sequence: TGTGCCAGCAGCTTAGCGGGTAGCGGACAAGAGACCCAGTACTTC. Translated: CASSLAGSGQETQYF.

The chain has TRBV20-1 and TRBJ2-1; TRBD2 agrees at 9 bases. Unmatched junction bases numbered 2, after V lost 3 bases and J lost 2 bases. The CDR3 consists of 14 residues. The germline gives CDR1 DFQATT, CDR2 SNEGSKA (reference sequence). CDR3 sequence: CSASWTSAYNEQFF. CDR3 nucleotides: TGCAGTGCTAGTTGGACTAGCGCCTACAATGAGCAGTTCTTC.

The V call is TRBV7-2, the J call TRBJ2-1; TRBD2 matches at 12 bases. With 1 base clipped from V and 10 bases from J, the junction kept 11 bases outside the gene matches. This CDR3 has 17 amino acids. Per germline, CDR1 SGHTA and CDR2 FQGNSA. The CDR3 spells CASSLVLAGGTTYEQFF. CDR3 nucleotides: TGTGCCAGCAGCTTAGTCCTAGCGGGAGGGACCACCTACGAGCAGTTCTTC.

This clonotype was seen ten or more times. The J gene is TRBJ2-1, the V gene TRBV10-3; D remains ambiguous. Germline CDR1 and CDR2: ENHRY and SYGVKD. The CDR3 length is 12 residues. Trimming cost V 3 bases and J 4 bases, with 4 bases left between them. The CDR3 sequence is CAISESYNEQFF. DNA of the CDR3: TGTGCCATCAGTGAAAGTTACAATGAGCAGTTCTTC.

V and J are TRBV15 and TRBJ2-5; 10 bases are a match to TRBD2. CDR1 is LNHNV and CDR2 is YYDKDF in the germline V gene (reference sequence). There are 15 residues in the CDR3. V lost 1 base and J lost 4; bases outside the gene matches: 3. CDR3 residues: CATSRVAGGRETQYF. As DNA, the CDR3 is TGTGCCACCAGCAGAGTAGCGGGAGGACGAGAGACCCAGTACTTC.

This clonotype appeared a few times. The V and J genes are TRBV30 and TRBJ2-7, with 8 bases matching TRBD2. From germline, CDR1 is GTSNPN and CDR2 SVGIG (reference sequence). This CDR3 has 16 residues. V lost 2 bases, J lost 7 bases, and 16 bases stayed unmatched. The CDR3 here is CAWSLSRGGHRIEQYF. Written as DNA, the CDR3 is TGTGCCTGGAGTCTTTCCCGGGGGGGCCACCGTATTGAGCAGTACTTC.

This clonotype was counted between two and nine times. This rearrangement joins TRBV20-1 to TRBJ2-1, with 12 bases aligning to TRBD2. Germline V gene sequence: CDR1 DFQATT, CDR2 SNEGSKA (reference sequence). The CDR3 loop spans 16 amino acids. The V segment lost 0 bases and the J segment 12 bases; nucleotides outside the gene matches: 12. CDR3 region: CSAREEGGLAGYGQFF. The CDR3 DNA reads TGCAGTGCTAGAGAGGAGGGCGGACTAGCGGGATACGGGCAGTTCTTC.